Listed here are 18 T cell receptor beta chains from one sample, sequenced in a study of glioma-infiltrating T cells. Using RNA template, CDR3s of TCR alpha and beta were amplified with iRepertoire arm-PCR. TCRdb itself ran the multiplex PCR reads through MiXCR, one entry per CDR3 protein. Among a few hundred thousand distinct CDR3 sequences listed, roughly two fifths were seen once. Sequenced: glioma tissue, nonneoplastic brain tissue, or PBMCs (not recorded which). The receptors come from a human donor with low-grade glioma or glioblastoma, undergoing nonglioma brain surgery, or in good health (not recorded which).

As for this clonotype: A read error may explain this, as a much larger clone is one base away. The chain has TRBV27 and TRBJ1-1; no reliable D call. The CDR3 is 12 residues long. Germline CDR1 is MNHEY and CDR2 is SMNVEV (reference sequence). V shed 3 bases and J shed 7 bases, with 9 bases lying between them. Written as DNA, the CDR3 is TGTGCCAGCAGTTTTGGGTGGGGTGAAGCTTTCTTT. Translation gives CASSFGWGEAFF.

This clonotype was recorded many times. V usage is TRBV6-2 or TRBV6-3 and J usage is TRBJ1-5; TRBD1 matches 7 bases. J lost 0 bases, V lost 5 bases, and 7 bases had no gene match. Germline CDR1 is MNHEY and CDR2 is SVGEGT. The CDR3 totals 16 residues. The CDR3 region is CASSTYRGVSNQPQHF. The DNA of the CDR3 is TGTGCCAGCAGTACTTACAGGGGAGTTAGCAATCAGCCCCAGCATTTT.

The chain employs TRBV5-4 and TRBJ2-3; 8 bases agree with TRBD2. The CDR3 covers 17 residues. The V segment lost 4 bases and the J segment 1 base; nucleotides outside the gene matches: 11. CDR1 and CDR2 from the germline V gene are SGHNT and YYREEE (reference sequence). The CDR3 loop reads CASSPGRAGARTDTQYF. The CDR3 coding sequence is TGTGCCAGCAGCCCCGGGAGGGCGGGAGCCCGCACAGATACGCAGTATTTT. The complete variable domain, with remaining parts taken from reference TRBV5-4 and TRBJ2-3, reads ETGVTQSPTHLIKTRGQQVTLRCSSQSGHNTVSWYQQALGQGPQFIFQYYREEENGRGNFPPRFSGLQFPNYSSELNVNALELDDSALYLCASSPGRAGARTDTQYFGPGTRLTVL.

For this clonotype: A much larger clone lies one base from this, so it may be a read error. CDR3 bases: TGTGCCAGCAGTTTATGGGGGGCCAGAACTCCGAACACTGAAGCTTTCTTT. Translated: CASSLWGARTPNTEAFF. The chain links TRBV28 to TRBJ1-1; D may be TRBD1 (6 bases). CDR1 and CDR2 (germline): MDHEN, SYDVKM. The CDR3 length is 17 residues. Trimming took 0 bases from V and 1 from J, leaving 15 bases between them.

CDR3 amino acids: CASSQIPTGNNQPQHF. The CDR3 bases are TGCGCCAGCAGCCAGATCCCAACAGGAAACAATCAGCCCCAGCATTTT. The chain has TRBV4-1 and TRBJ1-5; D perhaps matches TRBD1 (5 bases). V was shortened by 3 bases and J by 3 bases, with 15 bases between the two germline ends. Germline CDR1 is MGHRA and CDR2 is YSYEKL. The CDR3 runs 16 residues.

This clonotype was counted many times. The chain carries TRBV27 and TRBJ2-3; possible D gene TRBD2, 5 bases. This CDR3 is built from 15 residues. Trimming shortened V by 6 bases and J by 6 bases, and 19 bases separated the two germline ends. Germline V gene lookup returns CDR1 MNHEY and CDR2 SMNVEV (reference sequence). CDR3 sequence (DNA): TGTGCCAGCAGCCCGATTACCCGACGCGGGGATACGCAGTATTTT. This encodes CASSPITRRGDTQYF.

This clonotype turned up a few times. CDR3 protein: CASTFGDEMNTEAFF. Written as DNA, the CDR3 is TGTGCCAGTACATTCGGAGACGAAATGAACACTGAAGCTTTCTTT. The chain employs TRBV19 and TRBJ1-1; no firm D call. This CDR3 spans 15 amino acids. Deletions cut 7 bases from V and 0 bases from J, with 15 bases between. Germline CDR1 LNHDA, CDR2 SQIVND (reference sequence).

For this clonotype: A much larger clone lies a single base off, so this may be a read error. The conserved final phenylalanine or tryptophan is absent from the CDR3, which likely points to a read error. This chain joins TRBV7-2 and TRBJ2-1, with TRBD2 matching over 7 bases. Germline values: CDR1 SGHTA, CDR2 FQGNSA. V lost 5 bases, J lost 0 bases, and 4 bases stayed unmatched. This CDR3 contains 15 residues. The DNA of the CDR3 is TGTGCCAGCAGCACTCGCGGGGGCTCCTACAATGAGCAGTTCGTC. It translates to CASSTRGGSYNEQFV.

This clonotype appeared a few times. The chain employs TRBV2 and TRBJ2-4; no reliable D call. This CDR3 spans 12 amino acids. V was clipped by 4 bases and J by 9 bases, with 10 bases between them. The germline gives CDR1 SNHLY, CDR2 FYNNEI. The CDR3 DNA follows: TGTGCCAGCAGTGCACAACAGAGCATTCAGTACTTC. It codes for CASSAQQSIQYF.

On this clonotype itself: Given a much more abundant clone one base away, this may be a read error. The chain employs TRBV6-1 and TRBJ1-5; D is undetermined. Germline V gives CDR1 MNHNS, CDR2 SASEGT. This CDR3 has 14 amino acids. CDR3 loop: CASSSIDSYQPQHF. DNA of the CDR3: TGTGCCAGCAGTAGTATTGATAGCTATCAGCCCCAGCATTTT.

The genes are TRBV20-1 and TRBJ2-1, with D perhaps TRBD2 (5 bases). CDR1 and CDR2 from the germline V gene are DFQATT and SNEGSKA (reference sequence). V was cut by 5 bases and J by 10 bases, with 21 bases left in between. The CDR3 is 14 amino acids. DNA of the CDR3: TGCAGTGCTCACCTTAGCGTGGGTACGGGAGAGCAGTTCTTC. It yields the protein CSAHLSVGTGEQFF.

In its sample, this clonotype was seen many times. The rearrangement uses TRBV6-1 and TRBJ1-5, with 8 bases lining up with TRBD1. The CDR3 spans 16 residues. V lost 6 bases, J lost 4 bases, and 11 bases stayed unmatched. The germline gives CDR1 MNHNS, CDR2 SASEGT. The CDR3 protein is CASRRGQGATNQPQHF. For the CDR3, the DNA is TGTGCCAGCAGAAGGGGGCAGGGGGCGACTAATCAGCCCCAGCATTTT.

A word on this clonotype: A read error may explain this, as a much larger clone is one base away. This chain connects TRBV27 to TRBJ2-1; possibly TRBD2 for D (6 bases). Per germline, CDR1 MNHEY and CDR2 SMNVEV (reference sequence). This CDR3 contains 15 residues. The CDR3 spells CVSSPRLVSYNEQFF. The CDR3 nucleotides read TGTGTCAGCAGTCCCCGACTAGTCTCCTACAATGAGCAGTTCTTC.

As to this clonotype: One end of the junction fails to match germline, which may point to a read error. The CDR3 spells CASSGEGGTKAFF. For the CDR3, the DNA is TGTGCCAGCAGCGGAGAGGGGGGCACTAAAGCTTTCTTT. V gene TRBV13 combines with J gene TRBJ1-1; possibly TRBD1 for D (6 bases). Per the germline V gene, CDR1 is PRHDT and CDR2 is FYEKMQ (reference sequence). The CDR3 contains 13 residues.

With regard to this clonotype: The junction departs from germline at one end; a sequencing error may be responsible. The V gene is TRBV28, the J gene TRBJ2-1; tentatively, D is TRBD1 (5 bases). This CDR3 comprises 14 residues. Germline values: CDR1 MDHEN, CDR2 SYDVKM. The CDR3 nucleotides read TGTGCCGGCAGTTTCGGGCAGGGTTTGAATGAGCAGTTCTTC. Translating it yields CAGSFGQGLNEQFF.

This rearrangement joins TRBV20-1 to TRBJ1-5; D gene uncertain. CDR1 is DFQATT and CDR2 is SNEGSKA in the germline V gene (reference sequence). Trimming removed 0 bases from V and 3 bases from J, with 9 bases in between. This CDR3 is 14 amino acids long. The CDR3 loop is CSARDIGNNQPQHF. CDR3 DNA sequence: TGCAGTGCTAGAGATATCGGCAACAATCAGCCCCAGCATTTT.

This clonotype turned up a few times. V gene TRBV15 combines with J gene TRBJ1-5; D gene unclear. CDR1 is LNHNV, CDR2 YYDKDF, per germline (reference sequence). V was cut by 9 bases and J by 4 bases, with 16 bases left in between. The CDR3 contains 14 residues. The CDR3 loop reads CATTVGNRNQPQHF. The CDR3 nucleotides are TGTGCCACAACCGTAGGGAATCGGAATCAGCCCCAGCATTTT.

The CDR3 spells CASSTGTTTDTQYF. The CDR3 DNA is TGCGCCAGCTCCACCGGGACCACCACAGATACGCAGTATTTT. V is TRBV5-1 and J is TRBJ2-3, with D perhaps matching TRBD1 or TRBD2 (5 bases each). This CDR3 has 14 residues. V was cut by 7 bases and J by 2 bases, with 14 bases left in between. Germline V CDR1 and CDR2: SGHRS, YFSETQ.